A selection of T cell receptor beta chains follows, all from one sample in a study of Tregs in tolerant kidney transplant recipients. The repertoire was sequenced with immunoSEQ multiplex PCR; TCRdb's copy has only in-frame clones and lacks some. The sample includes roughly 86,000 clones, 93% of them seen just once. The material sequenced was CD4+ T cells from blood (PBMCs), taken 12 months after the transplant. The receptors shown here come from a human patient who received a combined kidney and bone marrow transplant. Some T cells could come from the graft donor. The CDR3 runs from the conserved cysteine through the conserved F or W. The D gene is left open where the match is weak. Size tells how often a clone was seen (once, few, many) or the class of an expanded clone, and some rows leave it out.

CDR3: CASSSSDMPAGNTIYF
D: NA
length: 16
size: NA
V: TRBV6-6

CDR3: CASSLGSGAGEQFF
D: TRBD2
length: 14
size: NA
V: TRBV7-9

CDR3: CASSDGRDYSYEQYF
D: TRBD2
length: 15
size: NA
V: TRBV6-1

CDR3: CASNNEIRDDFTANYGYTF
D: NA
length: 19
size: NA
V: TRBV5-6

CDR3: CASGGQGRTEAFF
D: TRBD1
length: 13
size: NA
V: TRBV2

CDR3: CANGQGHENF
D: NA
length: 10
size: NA
V: TRBV6-5

CDR3: CASSPRLAGGEQFF
D: TRBD2
length: 14
size: NA
V: TRBV14

CDR3: CATSRDRRASGLYNEQFF
D: TRBD2
length: 18
size: NA
V: TRBV15

CDR3: CASSFFGRGVADTEAFF
D: TRBD1
length: 17
size: NA
V: TRBV28

CDR3: CASSLDLALNEQFF
D: NA
length: 14
size: NA
V: TRBV7-9

CDR3: CASSLGGRGGNEQFF
D: TRBD2
length: 15
size: NA
V: TRBV7-9

CDR3: CASSFRLADPYQETQYF
D: NA
length: 17
size: NA
V: TRBV7-2

CDR3: CASSVRQGTEAFF
D: TRBD1
length: 13
size: NA
V: TRBV2

CDR3: CSVSTGWNSPLHF
D: TRBD1
length: 13
size: NA
V: TRBV29-1

CDR3: CASSFKGQGAGQQYF
D: TRBD1
length: 15
size: NA
V: TRBV5-4

CDR3: CASSIGPTDYYEQYF
D: NA
length: 15
size: NA
V: TRBV6-5

CDR3: CASSSLTLNYEQYF
D: NA
length: 14
size: NA
V: TRBV5-1

CDR3: CASSLGIGGALSETQYF
D: NA
length: 17
size: NA
V: TRBV7-2

CDR3: CASSNLELRDQPQHF
D: NA
length: 15
size: once
V: TRBV28

CDR3: CANSRTSGPYEQYF
D: TRBD2
length: 14
size: NA
V: TRBV7-2

CDR3: CASSLKGPGLAYEQYF
D: TRBD2
length: 16
size: NA
V: TRBV7-3

CDR3: CASSFSGGTGELFF
D: TRBD1
length: 14
size: NA
V: TRBV28

CDR3: CASSVLAASTDTQYF
D: TRBD2
length: 15
size: once
V: TRBV9

CDR3: CASSRGLANQETQYF
D: TRBD2
length: 15
size: once
V: TRBV9

CDR3: CASTLAGVTDTQYF
D: TRBD2
length: 14
size: NA
V: TRBV6-6

CDR3: CASSTRLAGYEQYF
D: TRBD2
length: 14
size: NA
V: TRBV19

CDR3: CASSYAHGSSYEQYF
D: NA
length: 15
size: NA
V: TRBV6-5

CDR3: CASSIQGAREKLFF
D: TRBD1
length: 14
size: NA
V: TRBV6-6

CDR3: CASSQRPGGDQPQHF
D: TRBD1
length: 15
size: NA
V: TRBV4-2